This T cell receptor (beta chain) is drawn from a study of cytomegalovirus exposure and HLA in healthy donors. On the study more broadly: A previous analysis identified 100 million or so unique TCR beta sequences derived from approximately 190 million T cells.

The CDR3 sequence is 17 residues long. Germline CDR1 and CDR2: SEHNR and FQNEAQ (reference sequence). V lost 2 bases and J lost 5; bases outside the gene matches: 12. PCR involved 60 Vbeta and 13 Jbeta primers. Profiling relied on immunoSEQ multiplex PCR, and the TCRdb table lists in-frame clones only, not all of them. The sample has roughly 80,000 clones; about 80% are singletons. Worth noting for this clone: The target antigen is unknown.

Study observations and caveats: A later analysis found TCR association rates differed by HLA locus, highest for DRB1 and lowest for HLA-C.

This clonotype was sampled from a woman aged 35 to 49 in good health and CMV-seronegative. This chain joins TRBV7-9 and TRBJ2-3; the match to TRBD2 covers 8 bases. The sample was PBMCs. The CDR3 is CASSLSSAGAFRDTQYF. The CDR3 DNA reads as TGTGCCAGCAGCTTATCGTCAGCGGGGGCTTTCAGAGATACGCAGTATTTT.